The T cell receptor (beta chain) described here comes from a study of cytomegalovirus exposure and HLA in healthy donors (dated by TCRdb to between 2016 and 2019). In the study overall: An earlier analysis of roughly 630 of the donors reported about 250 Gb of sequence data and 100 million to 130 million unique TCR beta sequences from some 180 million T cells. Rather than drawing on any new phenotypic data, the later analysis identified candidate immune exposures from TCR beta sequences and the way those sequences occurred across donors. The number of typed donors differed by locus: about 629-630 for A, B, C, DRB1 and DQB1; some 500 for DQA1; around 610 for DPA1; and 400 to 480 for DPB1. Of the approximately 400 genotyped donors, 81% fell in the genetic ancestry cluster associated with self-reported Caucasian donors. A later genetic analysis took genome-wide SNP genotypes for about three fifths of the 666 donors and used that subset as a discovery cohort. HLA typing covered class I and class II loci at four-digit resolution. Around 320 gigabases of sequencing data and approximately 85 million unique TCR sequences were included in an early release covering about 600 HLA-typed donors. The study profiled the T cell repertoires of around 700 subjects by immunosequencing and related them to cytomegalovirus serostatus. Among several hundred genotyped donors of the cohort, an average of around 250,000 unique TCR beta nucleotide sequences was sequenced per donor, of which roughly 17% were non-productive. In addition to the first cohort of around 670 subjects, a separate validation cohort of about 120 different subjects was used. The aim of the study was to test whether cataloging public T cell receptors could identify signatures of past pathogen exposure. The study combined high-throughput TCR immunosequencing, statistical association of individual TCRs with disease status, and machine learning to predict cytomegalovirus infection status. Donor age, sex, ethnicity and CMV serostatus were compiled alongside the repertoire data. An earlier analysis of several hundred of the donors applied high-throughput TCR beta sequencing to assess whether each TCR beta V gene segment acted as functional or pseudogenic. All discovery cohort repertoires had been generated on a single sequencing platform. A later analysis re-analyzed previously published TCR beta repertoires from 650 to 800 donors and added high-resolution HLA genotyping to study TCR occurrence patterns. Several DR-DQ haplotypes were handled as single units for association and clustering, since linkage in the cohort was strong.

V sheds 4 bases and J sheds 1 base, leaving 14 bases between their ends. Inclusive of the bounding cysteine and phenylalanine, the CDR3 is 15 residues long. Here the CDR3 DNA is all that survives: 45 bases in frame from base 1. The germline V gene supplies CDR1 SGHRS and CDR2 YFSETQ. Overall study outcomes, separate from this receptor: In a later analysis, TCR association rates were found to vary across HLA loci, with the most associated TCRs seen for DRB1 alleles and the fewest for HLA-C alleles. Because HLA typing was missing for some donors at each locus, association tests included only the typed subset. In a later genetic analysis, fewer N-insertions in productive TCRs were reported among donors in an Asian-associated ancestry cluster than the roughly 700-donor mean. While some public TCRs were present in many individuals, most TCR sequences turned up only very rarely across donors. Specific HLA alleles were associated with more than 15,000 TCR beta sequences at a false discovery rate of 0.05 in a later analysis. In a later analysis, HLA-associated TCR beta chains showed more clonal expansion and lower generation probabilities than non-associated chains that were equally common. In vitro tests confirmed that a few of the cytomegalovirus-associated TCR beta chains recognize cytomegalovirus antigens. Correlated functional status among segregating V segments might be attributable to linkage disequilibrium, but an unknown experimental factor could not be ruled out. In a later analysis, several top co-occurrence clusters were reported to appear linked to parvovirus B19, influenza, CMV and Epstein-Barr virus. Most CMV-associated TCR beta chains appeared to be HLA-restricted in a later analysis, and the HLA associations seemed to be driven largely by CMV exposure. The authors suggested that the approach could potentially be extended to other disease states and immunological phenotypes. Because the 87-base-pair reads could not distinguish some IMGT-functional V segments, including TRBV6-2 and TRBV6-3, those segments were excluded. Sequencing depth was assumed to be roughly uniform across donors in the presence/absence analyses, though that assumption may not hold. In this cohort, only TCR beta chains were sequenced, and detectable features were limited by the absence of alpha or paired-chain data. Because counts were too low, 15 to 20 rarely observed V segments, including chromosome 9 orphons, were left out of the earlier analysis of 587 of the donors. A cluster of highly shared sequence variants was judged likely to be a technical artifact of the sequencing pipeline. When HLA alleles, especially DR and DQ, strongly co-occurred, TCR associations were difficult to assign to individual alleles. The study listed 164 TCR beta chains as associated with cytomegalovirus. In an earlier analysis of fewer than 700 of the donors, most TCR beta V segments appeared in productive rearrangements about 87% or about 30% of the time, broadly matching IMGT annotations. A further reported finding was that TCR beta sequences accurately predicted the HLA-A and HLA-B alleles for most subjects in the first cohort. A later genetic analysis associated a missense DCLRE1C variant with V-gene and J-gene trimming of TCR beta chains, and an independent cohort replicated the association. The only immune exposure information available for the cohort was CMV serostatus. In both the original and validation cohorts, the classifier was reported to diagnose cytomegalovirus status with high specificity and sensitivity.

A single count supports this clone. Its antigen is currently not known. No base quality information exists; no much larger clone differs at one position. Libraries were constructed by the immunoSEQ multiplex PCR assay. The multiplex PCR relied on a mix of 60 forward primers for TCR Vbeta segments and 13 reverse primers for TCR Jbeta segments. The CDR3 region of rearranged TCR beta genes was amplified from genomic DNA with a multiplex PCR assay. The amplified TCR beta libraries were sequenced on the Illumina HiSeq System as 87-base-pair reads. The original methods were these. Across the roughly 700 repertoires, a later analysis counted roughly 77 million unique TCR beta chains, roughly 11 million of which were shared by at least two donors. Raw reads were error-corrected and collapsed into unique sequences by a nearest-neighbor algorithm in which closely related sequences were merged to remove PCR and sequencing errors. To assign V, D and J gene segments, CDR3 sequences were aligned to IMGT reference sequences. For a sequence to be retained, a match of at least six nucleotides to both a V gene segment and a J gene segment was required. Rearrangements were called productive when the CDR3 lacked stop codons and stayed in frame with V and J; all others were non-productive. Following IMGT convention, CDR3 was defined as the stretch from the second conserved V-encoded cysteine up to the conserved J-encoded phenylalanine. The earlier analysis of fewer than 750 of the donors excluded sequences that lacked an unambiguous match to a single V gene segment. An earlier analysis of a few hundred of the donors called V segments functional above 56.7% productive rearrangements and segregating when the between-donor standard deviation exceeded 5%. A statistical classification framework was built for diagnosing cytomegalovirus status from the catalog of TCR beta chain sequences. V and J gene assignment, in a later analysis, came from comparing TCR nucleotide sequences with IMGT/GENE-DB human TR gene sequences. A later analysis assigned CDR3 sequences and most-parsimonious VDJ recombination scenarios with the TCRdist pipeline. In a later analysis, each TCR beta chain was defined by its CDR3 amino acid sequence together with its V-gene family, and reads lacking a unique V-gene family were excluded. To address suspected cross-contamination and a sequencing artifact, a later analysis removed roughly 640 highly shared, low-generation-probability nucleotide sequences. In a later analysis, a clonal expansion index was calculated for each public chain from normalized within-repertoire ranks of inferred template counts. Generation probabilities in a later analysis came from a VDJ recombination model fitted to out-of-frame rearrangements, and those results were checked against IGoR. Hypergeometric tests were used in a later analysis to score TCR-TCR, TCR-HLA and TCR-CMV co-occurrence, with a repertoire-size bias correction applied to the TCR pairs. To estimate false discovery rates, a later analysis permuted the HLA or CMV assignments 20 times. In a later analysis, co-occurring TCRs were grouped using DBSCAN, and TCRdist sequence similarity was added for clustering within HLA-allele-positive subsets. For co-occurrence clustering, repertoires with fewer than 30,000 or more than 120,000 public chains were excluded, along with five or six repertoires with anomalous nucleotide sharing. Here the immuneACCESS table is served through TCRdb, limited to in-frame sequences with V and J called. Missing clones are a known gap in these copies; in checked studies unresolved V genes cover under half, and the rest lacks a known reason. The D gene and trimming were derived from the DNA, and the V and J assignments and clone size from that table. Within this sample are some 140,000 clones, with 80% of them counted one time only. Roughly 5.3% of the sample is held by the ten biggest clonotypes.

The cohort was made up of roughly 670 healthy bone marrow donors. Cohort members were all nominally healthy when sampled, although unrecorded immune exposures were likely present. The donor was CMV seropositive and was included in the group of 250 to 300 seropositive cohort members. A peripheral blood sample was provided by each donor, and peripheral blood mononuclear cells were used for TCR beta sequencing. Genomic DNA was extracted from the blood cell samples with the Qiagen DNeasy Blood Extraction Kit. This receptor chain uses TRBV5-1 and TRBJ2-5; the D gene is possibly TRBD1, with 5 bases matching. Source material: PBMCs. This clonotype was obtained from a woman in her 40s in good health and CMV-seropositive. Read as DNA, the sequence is TGCGCCAGCAGCCTTTCTCCAGGGATCCAAGAGACCCAGTACTTC. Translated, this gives CASSLSPGIQETQYF.